This entry concerns a single T cell receptor (beta chain). Its antigen is still unknown. These data are taken from a study of neurological immune-mediated disorders. About the research overall: The roughly 34 multiple sclerosis patients comprised around 31 that were relapsing-remitting and 3 that were secondary progressive.

MiXCR, run by TCRdb on the 5' RACE reads, gives a single entry per CDR3 protein. The sample lists over 35,000 distinct CDR3 sequences, about 3.8% seen once, with roughly 2.2% in the top ten. Notes on the study in general: No expanded-clone CDR3 amino acid sequence recurred across subjects, suggesting private TCR-beta repertoires.

This CDR3 spans 15 amino acids. CDR1 is DFQATT and CDR2 is SNEGSKA in the germline V gene (reference sequence). After removal of 0 bases from V and 6 bases from J, the junction contained 6 bases not matched to a gene. The sample comprised PBMCs. The chain carries TRBV20-1 and TRBJ2-1, with TRBD2 identical over 9 bases. This receptor was identified in a man younger than 40 with multiple sclerosis. CDR3 in amino acids: CSARDKLAGINEQFF. CDR3 nucleotide sequence: TGCAGTGCTAGAGACAAACTAGCGGGCATCAATGAGCAGTTCTTC.